Below, 9 T cell receptor beta chains from the same sample are listed, as sequenced in a study of breast tumors, draining lymph nodes, adjacent tissues. TCRdb fed the multiplex PCR reads into MiXCR, producing one record per CDR3 protein. The repertoire holds 160,000 or so distinct CDR3 sequences, with 25% to 40% as singletons. Samples came from axillary lymph nodes draining the breast cancer. The sequenced sample was axillary lymph node tissue. The source is a female donor with breast cancer. Some clones in this sample may be carry-over from other donors' samples.

This clonotype was detected ten times or more. The chain is built from TRBV19 and TRBJ2-7, with D maybe TRBD2 (5 bases). CDR1 and CDR2 (germline): LNHDA, SQIVND (reference sequence). This CDR3 comprises 15 residues. The V and J ends lost 1 base and 1 base respectively, with 11 bases between them. The CDR3: CASSIGGPESYEQYF. The CDR3 nucleotides are TGTGCCAGTAGTATAGGCGGGCCGGAATCCTACGAGCAGTACTTC.

This clonotype was recorded once. The chain is built from TRBV29-1 and TRBJ2-7, with D perhaps matching TRBD1 or TRBD2 (5 bases each). There are 11 residues in the CDR3. CDR1 and CDR2 from the germline V gene are SQVTM and ANQGSEA. CDR3 coding DNA: TGCGGCGCTGTAGAGGGGAACGAGCAGTACTTC. Amino acid sequence: CGAVEGNEQYF.

This chain joins TRBV7-9 and TRBJ1-3; D uncertain. In germline, CDR1 is SEHNR, CDR2 FQNEAQ (reference sequence). V was cut by 1 base and J by 7 bases, with 8 bases left in between. CDR3 size: 13 residues. CDR3 sequence reads: CASSLEGVNTIYF. CDR3 DNA sequence: TGTGCCAGCAGCTTAGAGGGCGTGAACACCATATATTTT.

This clonotype showed up many times. The chain combines TRBV6-2 or TRBV6-3 with TRBJ1-3, with D tentatively TRBD1 (5 bases). V lost 2 bases, J lost 0 bases, and 11 bases lay in between. Germline V gene lookup returns CDR1 MNHEY and CDR2 SVGEGT. The CDR3 length is 16 residues. CDR3 sequence: CASSYPRGSSGNTIYF. The CDR3 region has the DNA TGTGCCAGCAGTTACCCCCGGGGGAGCTCTGGAAACACCATATATTTT.

In its sample, this clonotype was seen many times. The gene calls are TRBV18 and TRBJ2-5; no clear D gene. The CDR3 is made up of 16 amino acids. V lost 2 bases and J lost 1, with 14 bases in between. CDR1 and CDR2 (germline): KGHSH, LQKENI. The CDR3 reads CASSPSMALLQETQYF. The CDR3 nucleotides read TGTGCCAGCTCACCATCCATGGCCCTACTCCAAGAGACCCAGTACTTC.

This clonotype turned up a few times. A read error may be the cause here, since a much bigger clone is one base away. The V and J genes are TRBV5-6 and TRBJ2-1; 7 positions agree with TRBD1. Germline CDR1 is SGHDT and CDR2 is YYEEEE. V trimming: 3 bases; J trimming: 7 bases; junction bases outside the gene matches: 7. The CDR3 has 14 residues. The CDR3 DNA reads TGTGCCAGCAGCTGGGGGACAGTAACAAATGAGCAGTTCTTC. Protein product: CASSWGTVTNEQFF.

This clonotype was detected ten times or more. The chain employs TRBV20-1 and TRBJ2-7; TRBD2 matches 7 bases. Germline V CDR1 and CDR2: DFQATT, SNEGSKA (reference sequence). Trimming removed 1 base from V and 6 bases from J; junction bases left unmatched: 9. The CDR3 totals 14 residues. The CDR3 sequence: CSARGASGAPEQYF. CDR3 bases: TGCAGTGCTAGAGGGGCTAGCGGAGCCCCCGAGCAGTACTTC.

In its sample, this clonotype was seen many times. The V and J genes are TRBV6-5 and TRBJ1-5, with TRBD1 matching 7 bases. The V gene end was trimmed by 0 bases and the J gene end by 6 bases; junction bases not matched to a gene: 5. CDR1 is MNHEY, CDR2 SVGAGI, per germline. The CDR3 runs 15 residues. CDR3 residues: CASSYSGAGGQPQHF. For the CDR3, the DNA is TGTGCCAGCAGTTACTCGGGGGCAGGGGGTCAGCCCCAGCATTTT.

The table lists this clonotype with many counts. The chain employs TRBV6-2 or TRBV6-3 and TRBJ1-5; 7 bases line up with TRBD1. Germline V lookup: CDR1 MNHEY, CDR2 SVGEGT. This CDR3 spans 17 amino acids. V dropped 2 bases and J dropped 2; count of bases not matched to a gene: 9. The CDR3 loop reads CASSYRDRVRGNQPQHF. The CDR3 DNA follows: TGTGCCAGCAGTTACCGAGACAGGGTTAGAGGCAATCAGCCCCAGCATTTT.